A selection of T cell receptor beta chains follows, all from one sample in a study of CD8+CD57+ T cells in acquired aplastic anemia. Each CDR3 protein gets one entry after TCRdb re-called the reads with MiXCR. The table lists about 160,000 distinct CDR3 sequences, 60% to 80% of them singletons, with around 45% in the top ten. Sequenced material: sorted CD4+, CD8+, or CD8+CD57+ T cells (not recorded which) from PBMCs. The source is a human donor with aplastic anemia. Both conserved end residues are part of each CDR3. A D gene is named only where the DNA matches it firmly. Clone size is given for some rows only: seen once, a few or many times, or a class if the clone is expanded.

clone_size j_call d_call v_call cdr3_aa cdr3_nt
- TRBJ2-2 - TRBV19 CASSTGTLNTGELFF TGTGCCAGTAGTACCGGGACTCTGAACACCGGGGAGCTGTTTTTT
few TRBJ2-1 TRBD2 TRBV7-8 CASSLGTIAGEQFF TGTGCCAGCAGCTTAGGGACCATAGCGGGGGAGCAGTTCTTC
once TRBJ1-4 TRBD1 TRBV25-1 CASNPGTGGNEKLFF TGTGCCAGCAACCCAGGGACAGGGGGGAACGAAAAACTGTTTTTT
- TRBJ2-3 TRBD2 TRBV20-1 CSAILAGSLDTQYF TGCAGTGCTATTTTAGCGGGATCGCTAGATACGCAGTATTTT
- TRBJ1-2 - TRBV2 CASKEGGYTF TGTGCCAGCAAGGAGGGCGGCTACACCTTC
few TRBJ2-7 - TRBV3-1 CASSQVRDSYEQYF TGTGCCAGCAGCCAAGTCAGGGACTCCTACGAGCAGTACTTC
few TRBJ2-3 TRBD2 TRBV10-2 CASSASRGSPTDTQYF TGCGCCAGCAGCGCTTCTCGCGGGAGTCCCACAGATACGCAGTATTTT
- TRBJ1-1 - TRBV20-1 CSARLTKNTEAFF TGCAGTGCTCGACTCACTAAGAACACTGAAGCTTTCTTT
once TRBJ2-1 - TRBV9 CASSVSLREQFF TGTGCCAGCAGCGTCTCCTTACGTGAGCAGTTCTTC
- TRBJ2-5 - TRBV7-6 CASSLVIGQVETQYF TGTGCCAGCAGCTTAGTAATCGGGCAGGTTGAGACCCAGTACTTC
- TRBJ1-6 - TRBV19 CASSARGGSNSPLHF TGTGCCAGTAGTGCGCGGGGCGGCAGTAATTCACCCCTCCACTTT
- TRBJ2-7 - TRBV24-1 CATSVPGTGHSYEQYF TGTGCCACCAGTGTCCCCGGGACTGGCCACTCCTACGAGCAGTACTTC
- TRBJ1-6 - TRBV12-3/TRBV12-4 CASSGTTGYSPLHF TGTGCCAGCAGTGGGACGACAGGATATTCACCCCTCCACTTT
- TRBJ2-3 TRBD2 TRBV5-4 CATSGGAWDTQYF TGTGCCACCAGCGGGGGAGCCTGGGATACGCAGTATTTT
- TRBJ2-2 - TRBV7-9 CASSRTTANTGELFF TGTGCCAGCAGCCGGACTACCGCGAACACCGGGGAGCTGTTTTTT
- TRBJ1-2 - TRBV2 CASKQGGYTF TGTGCCAGCAAGCAAGGCGGCTACACCTTC
- TRBJ2-7 - TRBV6-5 CASSRDTGFPYEQYF TGTGCCTCCAGCAGGGATACAGGGTTCCCTTACGAGCAGTACTTC
many TRBJ1-1 TRBD1 TRBV7-2 CASSLFRGQWTEAFF TGTGCCAGCAGCTTATTTAGGGGGCAGTGGACTGAAGCTTTCTTT
once TRBJ1-1 - TRBV5-1 CASSLDSNMNTEAFF TGCGCCAGCAGCTTGGACAGTAACATGAACACTGAAGCTTTCTTT
- TRBJ1-3 - TRBV29-1 CSVEQGHGNTIYF TGCAGCGTTGAACAGGGACATGGAAACACCATATATTTT
many TRBJ1-2 - TRBV3-1 CASSPRTVPYGYTF TGTGCCAGCAGCCCACGGACAGTGCCCTATGGCTACACCTTC
- TRBJ2-3 TRBD2 TRBV10-3 CAISEGAGATDTQYF TGTGCCATCAGTGAGGGGGCGGGAGCGACAGATACGCAGTATTTT
- TRBJ1-2 - TRBV29-1 CSVLIPSTGYTF TGCAGCGTTCTAATCCCGTCGACGGGCTACACCTTC
once TRBJ2-3 TRBD2 TRBV10-1 CASSEGSSGTSTDTQYF TGCGCCAGCAGTGAAGGGTCTAGCGGGACAAGCACAGATACGCAGTATTTT
- TRBJ2-7 TRBD1 TRBV9 CASSAGQAAHEQYF TGTGCCAGCAGCGCCGGACAGGCCGCCCACGAGCAGTACTTC
- TRBJ2-1 - TRBV7-6 CASSRTGYNEQFF TGTGCCAGCAGTCGTACAGGCTACAATGAGCAGTTCTTC
few TRBJ2-7 TRBD1 TRBV10-3 CAISEDRVLVYEQYF TGTGCCATCAGTGAGGACAGGGTCTTAGTCTACGAGCAGTACTTC
- TRBJ2-5 - TRBV7-2 CASTHGRQETQYF TGTGCCAGCACCCACGGACGTCAAGAGACCCAGTACTTC
- TRBJ1-2 - TRBV7-9 CASSLVPTATNYGYTF TGTGCCAGCAGCTTAGTACCCACGGCCACTAACTATGGCTACACCTTC
- TRBJ2-7 TRBD2 TRBV12-3/TRBV12-4 CASSPSGGAYEQYF TGTGCCAGCAGTCCTAGCGGGGGGGCGTACGAGCAGTACTTC
few TRBJ2-3 - TRBV10-3 CAISQTQADTQYF TGTGCCATCAGTCAGACACAGGCAGATACGCAGTATTTT
many TRBJ2-3 - TRBV5-5 CASSFFWTSTDTQYF TGTGCCAGCAGCTTTTTTTGGACTAGCACAGATACGCAGTATTTT
few TRBJ1-1 - TRBV12-3/TRBV12-4 CASSLAGSNTEAFF TGTGCCAGCAGTTTAGCAGGGAGTAACACTGAAGCTTTCTTT
- TRBJ2-3 TRBD2 TRBV9 CASSVSPGLASDTQYF TGTGCCAGCAGCGTTTCTCCGGGACTAGCGTCAGATACGCAGTATTTT
- TRBJ2-5 TRBD1 TRBV7-9 CASSLAGTGGSLMETQYF TGTGCCAGCAGCTTAGCGGGGACAGGGGGCTCCCTTATGGAGACCCAGTACTTC
once TRBJ1-5 TRBD1 TRBV24-1 CATSGQGYYQPQHF TGTGCCACCTCGGGACAGGGGTATTATCAGCCCCAGCATTTT
- TRBJ2-5 - TRBV14 CASSLGWGETQYF TGTGCCAGCAGCCTAGGGTGGGGAGAGACCCAGTACTTC
- TRBJ2-5 TRBD2 TRBV4-1 CASSQVLAGNQETQYF TGCGCCAGCAGCCAGGTATTAGCGGGGAATCAAGAGACCCAATACTTC
- TRBJ2-3 TRBD1 TRBV7-3 CASSFHPPGGTKDTQYF TGTGCCAGCAGCTTCCACCCCCCAGGGGGAACGAAAGATACGCAGTATTTT
- TRBJ2-1 TRBD2 TRBV2 CASSRGVSSYNEQFF TGTGCCAGCAGCCGGGGGGTAAGCTCCTACAATGAGCAGTTCTTC
- TRBJ1-2 TRBD1 TRBV2 CASRTDRFNYGYTF TGTGCCAGCAGGACGGACAGGTTTAACTATGGCTACACCTTC
once TRBJ2-1 - TRBV4-3 CASSQSRANEQFF TGCGCCAGCAGCCAATCAAGGGCCAATGAGCAGTTCTTC